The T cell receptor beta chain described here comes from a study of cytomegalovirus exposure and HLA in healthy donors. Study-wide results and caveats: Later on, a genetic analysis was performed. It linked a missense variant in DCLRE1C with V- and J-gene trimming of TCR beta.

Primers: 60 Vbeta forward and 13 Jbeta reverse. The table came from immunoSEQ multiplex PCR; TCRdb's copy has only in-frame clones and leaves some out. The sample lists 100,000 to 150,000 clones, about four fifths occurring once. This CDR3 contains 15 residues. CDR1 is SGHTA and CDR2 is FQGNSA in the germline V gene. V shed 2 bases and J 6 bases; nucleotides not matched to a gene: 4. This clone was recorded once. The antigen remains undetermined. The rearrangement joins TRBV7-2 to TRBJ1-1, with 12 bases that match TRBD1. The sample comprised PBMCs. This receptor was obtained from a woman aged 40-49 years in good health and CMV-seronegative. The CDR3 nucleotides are TGTGCCAGCAGCTTAATGGGACAGGGGGCTTCTGAAGCTTTCTTT. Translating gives CASSLMGQGASEAFF.